The next 8 T cell receptor beta chains were all read from a single sample in a study of cytomegalovirus exposure and HLA in healthy donors. A multiplex PCR was run with 60 Vbeta primers and 13 Jbeta primers. Libraries were prepared by immunoSEQ multiplex PCR; TCRdb keeps only in-frame clonotypes and omits some of them. The table lists about 120,000 clones, roughly 76% of them singletons. The sample was PBMCs. The receptors here all came from a woman aged 45-65 years in good health and CMV-seronegative.

Only a few counts were recorded for this clone. The chain links TRBV13 to TRBJ2-1, with TRBD2 as a possible D gene (5 bases). The V gene's germline CDR1 is PRHDT and CDR2 FYEKMQ (reference sequence). The V gene lost 1 base and the J gene lost 8 bases, with 9 bases spanning the gap. The CDR3 consists of 13 residues. The CDR3 coding sequence is TGTGCCAGCAGCTTAGAGCGGCATCATGAGCAGTTCTTC. Amino acids: CASSLERHHEQFF.

This rearrangement joins TRBV15 to TRBJ2-2; 7 positions agree with TRBD1. V gave up 0 bases and J gave up 7 bases; unmatched junction bases: 8. The CDR3 contains 16 residues. Germline CDR1 reads LNHNV; CDR2 reads YYDKDF (reference sequence). The CDR3 DNA follows: TGTGCCACCAGCAGAGAAGGTGGCAGGGGGTACGGGGAGCTGTTTTTT. This translates into CATSREGGRGYGELFF. Full variable domain (remainder filled in from reference TRBV15 and TRBJ2-2): DAMVIQNPRYQVTQFGKPVTLSCSQTLNHNVMYWYQQKSSQAPKLLFHYYDKDFNNEADTPDNFQSRRPNTSFCFLDIRSPGLGDTAMYLCATSREGGRGYGELFFGEGSRLTVL.

The CDR3 coding sequence is TGCGCCAGCAGCTTGAATGCAGGGATAGCCTCGCACTATGGCTACACCTTC. This codes for CASSLNAGIASHYGYTF. V gene TRBV5-1 combines with J gene TRBJ1-2, with D possibly being TRBD1 (5 bases). The length of the CDR3 is 17 residues. Germline V CDR1 and CDR2: SGHRS, YFSETQ. V lost 1 base to trimming and J lost 3 bases, with 19 bases between them.

This chain links TRBV4-2 with TRBJ1-6; perhaps TRBD1 as D (5 bases). CDR1 is LGHNA, CDR2 YNFKEQ, per germline. Trimming removed 0 bases from V and 7 bases from J, with 10 bases in between. The length of the CDR3 is 15 residues. The DNA for the CDR3 is TGTGCCAGCAGCCAAGATCCAGGGTTAAATTCACCCCTCCACTTT. Translation: CASSQDPGLNSPLHF.

The chain has TRBV7-9 and TRBJ1-2; tentative D call: TRBD1 (5 bases). This CDR3 comprises 15 residues. With 5 bases removed from V and 5 bases from J, the gap between germline ends came to 18 bases. The germline CDR1 and CDR2 sequences are SEHNR and FQNEAQ (reference sequence). CDR3 in amino acids: CASSRGEGLRYGYTF. As DNA, the CDR3 is TGTGCCAGCAGCCGCGGAGAGGGACTTCGGTATGGCTACACCTTC.

There are a few counts of this clone. The chain has TRBV4-1 and TRBJ2-7, with D possibly being TRBD2 (5 bases). CDR3 size: 15 residues. CDR1 MGHRA and CDR2 YSYEKL come from the germline V gene. The V and J ends lost 2 bases and 1 base respectively, with 12 bases between them. CDR3 residues: CASSQTLGDSYEQYF. CDR3 DNA sequence: TGCGCCAGCAGCCAAACACTAGGAGATTCCTACGAGCAGTACTTC.

The V and J genes are TRBV10-2 and TRBJ2-5; 14 bases agree with TRBD2. V shed 1 base and J 4 bases; nucleotides not matched to a gene: 8. The CDR3 consists of 18 residues. CDR1 is WSHSY, CDR2 SAAADI, per germline. The CDR3 bases are TGCGCCAGCAGTGAGTGGGCCGGGACTAGCGGGAGAAGAGAGACCCAGTACTTC. Its protein is CASSEWAGTSGRRETQYF.

This chain joins TRBV7-2 and TRBJ2-3, with 9 bases aligning to TRBD2. V shed 5 bases, J shed 2 bases, and the junction held 5 bases outside the gene matches. This CDR3 has 15 amino acids. Germline V gene data show CDR1 as SGHTA and CDR2 as FQGNSA. Written as DNA, the CDR3 is TGTGCCAGCAGCATCTCTAGCGGGGACACAGATACGCAGTATTTT. The encoded protein is CASSISSGDTDTQYF.